This TCR beta chain is from a study of T-cell memory formation after mild COVID-19. This clonotype was seen a handful of times. No antigen is known for it. One end of the junction is discordant with germline, which a read error may explain. The CDR3 is 18 amino acids. Germline CDR1 is SGHAT and CDR2 is FQNNGV. Findings of the study overall: Several responding clones turned up in pre-infection memory, indicating that cross-reactive memory may have taken part.

5'RACE with constant-segment primers built TCRalpha and TCRbeta cDNA libraries with UMIs. A single record per CDR3 protein comes from TCRdb applying MiXCR to the 5' RACE reads. The profile covers some 200,000 distinct CDR3 sequences, with roughly 23% appearing a single time and about 21% taken by the ten largest. The source material was PBMCs or a T cell subset sorted from them (not recorded which). The TCR originated in an adult woman who had mild COVID-19 (a few samples of this study predate the infection). Cell type and time point are not known. The chain links TRBV11-2 to TRBJ2-5, with TRBD2 identical over 13 bases. The DNA of the CDR3 is TGTGCCAGCAGCCTAGACGGACTAGCGGGAGTAGATGCGGAGACCCAGTACTTC. The encoded protein is CASSLDGLAGVDAETQYF.